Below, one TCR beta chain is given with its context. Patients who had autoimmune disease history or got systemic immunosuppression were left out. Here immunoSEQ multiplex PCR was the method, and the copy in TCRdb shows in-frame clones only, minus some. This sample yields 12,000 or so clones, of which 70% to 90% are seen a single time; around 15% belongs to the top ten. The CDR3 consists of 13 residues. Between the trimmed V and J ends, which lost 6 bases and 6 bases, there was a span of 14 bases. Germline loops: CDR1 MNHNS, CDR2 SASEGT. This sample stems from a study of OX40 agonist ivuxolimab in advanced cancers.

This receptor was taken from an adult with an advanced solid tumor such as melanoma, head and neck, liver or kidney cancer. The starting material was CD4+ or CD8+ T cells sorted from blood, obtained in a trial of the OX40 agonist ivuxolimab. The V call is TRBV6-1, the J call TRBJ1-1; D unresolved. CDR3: CASSALGVAEAFF. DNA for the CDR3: TGTGCCAGCAGCGCCCTTGGTGTTGCTGAAGCTTTCTTT.